This section outlines one T cell receptor beta chain sequence together with its context. The sample comes from a study of T cell responses to AZD1222 COVID-19 vaccine. With 0 bases removed from V and 4 bases from J, the gap between germline ends came to 10 bases. The CDR3 contains 14 residues. Germline V gene lookup returns CDR1 SGHKS and CDR2 YYEKEE (reference sequence). The method was immunoSEQ multiplex PCR; TCRdb's version includes in-frame clones alone and lacks a portion of them. The sample shows about 200,000 clones, more than 80% of them seen only once. This chain joins TRBV5-5 and TRBJ1-1; maybe TRBD1 (6 bases). Specimen: peripheral blood, collected 28 days after the second dose of the MenACWY control vaccine. The clonotype originates from an adult who received the MenACWY meningococcal vaccine as a control. The CDR3 reads CASSLGGQITEAFF. Written as DNA, the CDR3 is TGTGCCAGCAGCTTGGGTGGACAGATCACTGAAGCTTTCTTT.